These T cell receptor beta chains were read from a single sample in a study of TIL therapy for anti-PD-1-resistant metastatic lung cancer. Using immunoSEQ multiplex PCR, the repertoire was profiled, and TCRdb retains in-frame clones only, with some absent. The sample lists about 32,000 clones, 60% to 80% occurring once. This sample comprised blood, obtained at baseline. The receptors here all came from a woman aged 30-79 years with non-small cell lung cancer. Both conserved end residues are part of each CDR3. Each record gives: clone size, J gene, D gene, V gene, CDR3 DNA, CDR3 protein. A D gene is named only where the DNA matches it firmly. Expanded clones get a size class; other rows say once, few or many, or leave the size out.

once	TRBJ1-6	TRBD1	TRBV2	TGTGCCAGCACCCCGACAGGGGCTCAAGGACCCCTCCACTTT	CASTPTGAQGPLHF
.	TRBJ2-7	.	TRBV23-1	TGCGCCAGCAGTCTCTCGTCCCTCTACTACGAGCAGTACTTC	CASSLSSLYYEQYF
.	TRBJ2-1	.	TRBV6-4	TGTGCCAGCGGTAAGACAGGGAGGGATGAGCAGTTCTTC	CASGKTGRDEQFF
.	TRBJ2-3	.	TRBV5-7	TGTGCCAGCAGCTTGGGCGGTAGCACAGATACGCAGTATTTT	CASSLGGSTDTQYF
.	TRBJ2-7	TRBD2	TRBV30	TGTGCCTGGAGTGGGACTAGCGGGAGATACGAGCAGTACTTC	CAWSGTSGRYEQYF
once	TRBJ2-1	.	TRBV5-1	TGCGCCAGCAGCTTAGGCAGTGGATTCGATGAGCAGTTCTTC	CASSLGSGFDEQFF
.	TRBJ1-3	TRBD1	TRBV6-1	TGTGCCAGCAGTGACAGGGGGGAAATAGACACCATATATTTT	CASSDRGEIDTIYF
.	TRBJ1-5	.	TRBV6-1	TGTGCCAGCAGTGTACAGGGAGGTCAGCCCCAGCATTTT	CASSVQGGQPQHF
.	TRBJ1-1	.	TRBV5-1	TGCGCCAGCAGCTTTGGGGAAACTGAAGCTTTCTTT	CASSFGETEAFF
.	TRBJ1-1	.	TRBV10-3	TGTGCCATCAGTGAGTCGCAGGGGAGGAGCACTGAAGCTTTCTTT	CAISESQGRSTEAFF
.	TRBJ2-7	.	TRBV4-2	TGTGCCAGCAGCCAGGGTCGCGGTTACTACGAGCAGTACTTC	CASSQGRGYYEQYF
once	TRBJ2-7	TRBD2	TRBV7-9	TGTGCCAGCAGCTTTAGCGGGAGCTACGAGCAGTACTTC	CASSFSGSYEQYF
.	TRBJ2-2	.	TRBV7-7	TGTGCCAGCAGCTCCACCGGGGAGCTGTTTTTT	CASSSTGELFF
.	TRBJ2-3	.	TRBV19	TGTGCCAGTAGACAGATTCCGACTGATACGCAGTATTTT	CASRQIPTDTQYF
few	TRBJ1-5	TRBD1	TRBV7-6	TGTGCCAGCAGCTTGACAGGGTGGGAGCAGCCCCAGCATTTT	CASSLTGWEQPQHF
.	TRBJ1-5	.	TRBV6-1	TGTGCCAGCAGTGGCAGGGCACCAATAGCCCAGCATTTT	CASSGRAPIAQHF
.	TRBJ2-5	TRBD1	TRBV14	TGTGCCAGCAGCCAGTACAGGGGGCCGAGTGAGACCCAGTACTTC	CASSQYRGPSETQYF
.	TRBJ2-4	.	TRBV2	TGTGCCAGCAGTGGTGAAAGATTTACCAAAAACATTCAGTACTTC	CASSGERFTKNIQYF
.	TRBJ2-3	.	TRBV5-1	TGCGCCAGCAGCTCCGGGGGGACAGGAGGCACAGATACGCAGTATTTT	CASSSGGTGGTDTQYF
.	TRBJ2-1	TRBD2	TRBV29-1	TGCAGCGCCCGGCCTAGCGGGAGGCACAATGAGCAGTTCTTC	CSARPSGRHNEQFF
.	TRBJ2-5	TRBD2	TRBV25-1	TGTGCCAGCAGTGGCACCCATGCTAGCGGGAGGGCGGAGACCCAGTACTTC	CASSGTHASGRAETQYF
.	TRBJ2-1	TRBD1	TRBV4-2	TGTGCCAGCAGCCAGCAAACAGGGGCGGGCTCCTACAATGAGCAGTTCTTC	CASSQQTGAGSYNEQFF
.	TRBJ2-1	.	TRBV6-4	TGTGCCAGCAGTGAATTGGACAGATCGGGCAATGAGCAGTTCTTC	CASSELDRSGNEQFF
once	TRBJ1-1	TRBD1	TRBV6-5	TGTGCCAGCAGTTACTCCAGGGGGCAAGGAACTGAAGCTTTCTTT	CASSYSRGQGTEAFF
.	TRBJ2-7	TRBD2	TRBV7-9	TGTGCCAGCAGCTATAGTTTAGCGGGAAGGGGCTACGAGCAGTACTTC	CASSYSLAGRGYEQYF
.	TRBJ2-1	.	TRBV5-1	TGCGCCAGCAGCTTCACCGGGACCCTTTCCTACAATGAGCAGTTCTTC	CASSFTGTLSYNEQFF
.	TRBJ2-1	TRBD2	TRBV29-1	TGCAGCCCTAGACTAGCGGGAGCGCCCAATGAGCAGTTCTTC	CSPRLAGAPNEQFF
few	TRBJ2-7	.	TRBV5-6	TGTGCCAGCAGCTTGGTGGCCCGGGATCCTGCCGCGAACGAGCAGTACTTC	CASSLVARDPAANEQYF
.	TRBJ2-3	TRBD2	TRBV6-1	TGTGCCAGCGCGGGAGGGGTAGGCACAGATACGCAGTATTTT	CASAGGVGTDTQYF
.	TRBJ2-7	TRBD2	TRBV10-3	TGTGCCATCAGCGAGACTAGCGGCGAGCAGTACTTC	CAISETSGEQYF
.	TRBJ1-2	.	TRBV7-8	TGTGCCAGCAGCTTAGACCCAGGGGACGGGGGCTACACCTTC	CASSLDPGDGGYTF
.	TRBJ2-2	.	TRBV10-2	TGCGCCAGCAGTGAAGATCAGGGGTTGAACACCGGGGAGCTGTTTTTT	CASSEDQGLNTGELFF